One and the same sample provided the 21 T cell receptor beta chains below, sequenced in a study of blood T cell repertoires in COVID-19. Assay used: immunoSEQ multiplex PCR; TCRdb lists only in-frame clones, some missing. The sample holds about 180,000 clones, roughly 85% seen once. Sequencing was done on a sample of peripheral blood. These receptor sequences come from a man in his fifties with active or convalescent COVID-19.

This chain uses TRBV14 with TRBJ1-1, with 7 bases aligning to TRBD1. The CDR3 has 13 amino acids. With V trimmed by 8 bases and J by 4 bases, 7 bases remained unmatched. In germline, CDR1 is SGHDN, CDR2 FVKESK. Here the CDR3 reads CASVDRVSTEAFF. The CDR3 region has the DNA TGTGCCAGCGTAGACAGGGTAAGCACTGAAGCTTTCTTT.

The rearrangement links TRBV24-1 to TRBJ2-1, with a tentative D call TRBD2 (6 bases). The germline V gene encodes CDR1 KGHDR and CDR2 SFDVKD. The CDR3 loop spans 16 amino acids. Trimming stripped 3 bases from V and 4 bases from J, with 15 bases between. The CDR3 here is CATSDPSGGVYNEQFF. The CDR3 DNA sequence: TGTGCCACCAGTGATCCTTCGGGCGGGGTATACAATGAGCAGTTCTTC.

This chain uses TRBV12-5 with TRBJ2-7, with no clear D. V gave up 2 bases and J gave up 7 bases, with 9 bases separating them. CDR1 LGHNT and CDR2 FRNRAP come from the germline V gene. The CDR3 consists of 12 residues. CDR3 coding DNA: TGTGCTAGTGGTTTGAACAGTGGAGAGCAGTACTTC. The encoded protein is CASGLNSGEQYF.

This clone appeared a few times. This chain links TRBV11-2 with TRBJ1-1; no definite D call. The CDR3 contains 13 residues. Germline CDR1 is SGHAT and CDR2 is FQNNGV. Trimming removed 3 bases from V and 7 bases from J, with 12 bases in between. The CDR3, as DNA: TGTGCCAGCAGCTTGAACAACTGGAGTGAAGCTTTCTTT. Its protein is CASSLNNWSEAFF.

CDR3 nucleotide sequence: TGTGCCAGCAGCCCGACCGGGACAGGGAGGGACACCGGGGAGCTGTTTTTT. Protein product: CASSPTGTGRDTGELFF. The chain couples TRBV13 to TRBJ2-2, with 9 nucleotides matching TRBD1. The CDR3 runs 17 residues. Germline V gene sequence: CDR1 PRHDT, CDR2 FYEKMQ (reference sequence). V shed 5 bases, J shed 3 bases, and the junction held 10 bases outside the gene matches.

V usage is TRBV4-2 and J usage is TRBJ1-6; D is ambiguous. V was trimmed by 0 bases and J by 7 bases, leaving 7 bases between them. Germline CDR1 reads LGHNA; CDR2 reads YNFKEQ. The CDR3 length is 14 residues. The CDR3 DNA reads as TGTGCCAGCAGCCAAGAAATCGAGAATTCACCCCTCCACTTT. Translating gives CASSQEIENSPLHF.

The chain links TRBV24-1 to TRBJ1-5; D not resolved. Trimming stripped 7 bases from V and 4 bases from J, with 16 bases between. Germline CDR1 is KGHDR and CDR2 is SFDVKD. This CDR3 region has 15 residues. The CDR3 loop reads CATRESGGANQPQHF. CDR3 DNA sequence: TGTGCCACCAGGGAATCGGGAGGCGCAAATCAGCCCCAGCATTTT.

This chain links TRBV29-1 with TRBJ1-1; D unclear. Germline-derived CDR1 and CDR2 are SQVTM and ANQGSEA. The CDR3 extends over 14 amino acids. With 5 bases removed from V and 0 bases from J, the gap between germline ends came to 13 bases. CDR3 in amino acids: CSVRPGGLNTEAFF. DNA for the CDR3: TGCAGCGTTAGGCCGGGAGGCTTGAACACTGAAGCTTTCTTT.

The chain recombines TRBV23-1 with TRBJ2-1; the match to TRBD1 covers 11 bases. TRBV23-1 is noted as an ORF with a role that remains uncertain. This CDR3 has 20 amino acids. V was clipped by 0 bases and J by 0 bases; unmatched bases: 10. For the CDR3, the DNA is TGCGCCAGCAGTCAATCTGGGGACAGGGGGGACCTTAGCTCCTACAATGAGCAGTTCTTC. It codes for CASSQSGDRGDLSSYNEQFF.

This chain joins TRBV30 and TRBJ2-3; D remains unclear. The V gene lost 1 base and the J gene lost 2 bases, with 7 bases spanning the gap. Germline-derived CDR1 and CDR2 are GTSNPN and SVGIG (reference sequence). The CDR3 sequence is 13 residues long. CDR3 bases: TGTGCCTGGAGTGAAGCTAACACAGATACGCAGTATTTT. It codes for CAWSEANTDTQYF.

The rearrangement uses TRBV13 and TRBJ2-5, with 8 nucleotides matching TRBD1. CDR1 is PRHDT, CDR2 FYEKMQ, per germline (reference sequence). Trimming took 3 bases from V and 2 from J; bases not matched to a gene: 8. CDR3 length: 16 residues. CDR3 in DNA: TGTGCCAGCAGCTTCTTAAGGACAGGGTATCAAGAGACCCAGTACTTC. This sequence encodes CASSFLRTGYQETQYF.

The V and J genes are TRBV10-3 and TRBJ2-6, with D perhaps TRBD2 (6 bases). Germline V CDR1 and CDR2: ENHRY, SYGVKD. CDR3 length: 16 amino acids. V was clipped by 8 bases and J by 0 bases, with 14 bases between them. The CDR3 is CAIPGTASSGANVLTF. The CDR3 DNA reads as TGTGCCATCCCCGGGACTGCCAGCTCTGGGGCCAACGTCCTGACTTTC.

The chain carries TRBV30 and TRBJ1-1; D perhaps matches TRBD1 (6 bases). CDR1 is GTSNPN and CDR2 is SVGIG in the germline V gene (reference sequence). This CDR3 comprises 13 residues. Trimming left V 4 bases short and J 7 bases short, with 16 bases between. This chain's CDR3 is CAWTVQGFGEAFF. The CDR3 DNA reads TGTGCCTGGACCGTTCAGGGGTTTGGTGAAGCTTTCTTT.

The rearrangement links TRBV4-1 to TRBJ1-2; a weak D match, TRBD1 (5 bases). Trimming cost V 2 bases and J 5 bases, with 9 bases left between them. The CDR3 consists of 13 residues. Per the germline V gene, CDR1 is MGHRA and CDR2 is YSYEKL. CDR3 amino acids: CASSQSTAYGYTF. CDR3 coding DNA: TGCGCCAGCAGCCAATCGACAGCGTATGGCTACACCTTC.

The chain couples TRBV6-5 to TRBJ2-7; D remains unclear. The length of the CDR3 is 13 residues. Trimming shortened V by 6 bases and J by 0 bases, and 9 bases separated the two germline ends. Germline-derived CDR1 and CDR2 are MNHEY and SVGAGI. The CDR3 region is CASRALTSYEQYF. CDR3 nucleotides: TGTGCCAGCAGGGCCCTCACCTCCTACGAGCAGTACTTC.

In DNA, the CDR3 is TGTGCCAGCAGCGTAGCCCCTCGGAGAGGGAAGGTGCTCGTTTTTTACGAGCAGTACTTC. This translates into CASSVAPRRGKVLVFYEQYF. The rearrangement links TRBV9 to TRBJ2-7; a possible D gene is TRBD2 (5 bases). Germline CDR1 reads SGDLS; CDR2 reads YYNGEE. The CDR3 runs 20 residues. V lost 0 bases and J lost 4, with 29 bases in between.

The chain is built from TRBV14 and TRBJ2-7, with 9 bases lining up with TRBD1. The CDR3 consists of 16 residues. V dropped 3 bases and J dropped 12; count of bases not matched to a gene: 18. The germline V gene encodes CDR1 SGHDN and CDR2 FVKESK. CDR3 loop: CASSHPFRDRAPAGYF. For the CDR3, the DNA is TGTGCCAGCAGCCACCCCTTCAGGGACAGGGCACCAGCCGGGTACTTC.

A few counts support this clone. This same CDR3 is encoded by further DNA sequences in the sample. The chain combines TRBV6-5 with TRBJ1-6; the D gene is possibly TRBD1 (5 bases). CDR3 length: 14 amino acids. The V gene's germline CDR1 is MNHEY and CDR2 SVGAGI. Trimming shortened V by 2 bases and J by 4 bases, and 6 bases separated the two germline ends. The DNA for the CDR3 is TGTGCCAGCAGTTACGGACAATATAATTCACCCCTCCACTTT. This gives the protein CASSYGQYNSPLHF.

The chain has TRBV7-9 and TRBJ2-3, with 13 nucleotides matching TRBD2. Germline V gene lookup returns CDR1 SEHNR and CDR2 FQNEAQ (reference sequence). The trim removed 5 bases at V and 2 bases at J, leaving 7 bases unmatched. The CDR3 sequence is 17 residues long. For the CDR3, the DNA is TGTGCCAGCAGCCCAAGACTAGCGGGAGGAAACACAGATACGCAGTATTTT. Its translation is CASSPRLAGGNTDTQYF.

The CDR3 spells CASSLLREPQHF. The CDR3 DNA reads TGTGCCAGCAGTTTATTGAGAGAGCCCCAGCATTTT. V gene TRBV28 combines with J gene TRBJ1-5; no definite D call. CDR3 length: 12 residues. Deletions cut 1 base from V and 8 bases from J, with 6 bases between. Looked up from germline, CDR1 is MDHEN and CDR2 is SYDVKM.

The chain links TRBV6-5 to TRBJ1-4; D is ambiguous. Trimming stripped 6 bases from V and 8 bases from J, with 10 bases between. Germline-derived CDR1 and CDR2 are MNHEY and SVGAGI. This CDR3 contains 12 residues. CDR3 residues: CASRRVGEKLFF. Here the CDR3 DNA reads TGTGCCAGCAGGAGGGTTGGGGAAAAACTGTTTTTT.